This T cell receptor (beta chain) was captured in a study of blood T cell repertoires in COVID-19. Sequencing was performed with immunoSEQ multiplex PCR; in TCRdb, only in-frame clones are kept and a portion is missing. The sample yields a few hundred thousand clones, over 70% seen once. This clone has a handful of counts. The germline V and J ends were trimmed by 3 bases and 7 bases, with 21 bases remaining between them. The CDR3 runs 17 residues. Germline CDR1 is MNHEY and CDR2 is SMNVEV (reference sequence). V and J are TRBV27 and TRBJ2-2; the D gene is possibly TRBD2 (5 bases). This clonotype was obtained from a woman aged 50 to 60 with acute or convalescent COVID-19. The material sequenced was peripheral blood. This CDR3 reads CASSFTLVGIVVGELFF. The CDR3 nucleotides read TGTGCCAGCAGTTTCACCCTCGTCGGGATTGTTGTCGGGGAGCTGTTTTTT.